The 14 T cell receptor beta chains given below trace back to one sample, sequenced in a study of blood T cell repertoires in COVID-19 (dated by TCRdb to 2018 to 2020). The receptor library was made with the immunoSEQ multiplex PCR assay. TCRdb re-hosts the immuneACCESS table, in-frame sequences only. Its copies lack some clones; in the studies checked, an unresolved V gene accounts for under half of them, and the cause for the rest is not known. The sample includes about 320,000 clones, with roughly 85% observed a single time. The ten largest clones capture approximately 7.6% of the sample. The sequenced sample consisted of peripheral blood. The receptor set was obtained from a human donor in a cohort sampled during active COVID-19.

The V call is TRBV18, the J call TRBJ1-1, with D perhaps matching TRBD1 (6 bases). This CDR3 comprises 13 residues. Germline CDR1 reads KGHSH; CDR2 reads LQKENI. The ends were cut back, 4 bases at V and 11 bases at J, with 17 bases in the middle. The CDR3 spells CASSHGTSSRAFF. DNA of the CDR3: TGTGCCAGCTCACACGGGACATCCTCCAGGGCTTTCTTT. The full variable domain, its missing parts supplied by reference TRBV18 and TRBJ1-1, is NAGVMQNPRHLVRRRGQEARLRCSPMKGHSHVYWYRQLPEEGLKFMVYLQKENIIDESGMPKERFSAEFPKEGPSILRIQQVVRGDSAAYFCASSHGTSSRAFFGQGTRLTVV.

The rearrangement uses TRBV9 and TRBJ2-2; D not resolved. The CDR3 has 14 amino acids. The ends were cut back, 4 bases at V and 1 base at J, with 8 bases in the middle. From germline, CDR1 is SGDLS and CDR2 YYNGEE. The CDR3 nucleotides read TGTGCCAGCAGCAAGACTCTGAACACCGGGGAGCTGTTTTTT. Protein: CASSKTLNTGELFF.

The chain joins TRBV3-1 (or the pseudogene TRBV3-2) to TRBJ2-7; TRBD2 might be the D (5 bases). Germline V CDR1 and CDR2: LGHDT, YNNKEL (reference sequence). V lost 2 bases to trimming and J lost 7 bases, with 9 bases between them. The length of the CDR3 is 12 residues. CDR3 in DNA: TGTGCCAGCAGCCAACCGAGGACTGAGCAGTACTTC. It specifies CASSQPRTEQYF.

The chain has TRBV6-4 and TRBJ2-2; possibly TRBD1 for D (6 bases). Germline CDR1 reads MRHNA; CDR2 reads SNTAGT. Trimming cost V 5 bases and J 6 bases, with 13 bases left between them. CDR3 length equals 14 residues. The CDR3 loop is CASSSGTPAGELFF. CDR3 nucleotide sequence: TGTGCCAGCAGTTCCGGGACACCCGCCGGGGAGCTGTTTTTT.

This clone was counted a single time. The CDR3 protein is CASTFQGGSPLHF. The DNA for the CDR3 is TGTGCCAGCACCTTCCAGGGGGGTTCACCCCTCCACTTT. The chain links TRBV12-3 or TRBV12-4 to TRBJ1-6; 7 bases map to TRBD1. The CDR3 is made up of 13 amino acids. With V trimmed by 7 bases and J by 9 bases, 6 bases remained unmatched.

This rearrangement joins TRBV6-5 to TRBJ2-6, with D hard to call. The length of the CDR3 is 15 residues. Trimming shortened V by 7 bases and J by 2 bases, and 12 bases separated the two germline ends. Germline V gene sequence: CDR1 MNHEY, CDR2 SVGAGI. Here the CDR3 DNA reads TGTGCCAGCATGCGAGCTCGGGCTGGGGCCAACGTCCTGACTTTC. Its translation is CASMRARAGANVLTF.

J is TRBJ2-2 and V is TRBV30, with D possibly TRBD2 on 6 matching bases. Germline CDR1 is GTSNPN and CDR2 is SVGIG (reference sequence). Deletions cut 3 bases from V and 6 bases from J, with 23 bases between. The CDR3 is made up of 17 amino acids. CDR3 nucleotides: TGTGCCTGGAGAGCTAAAAGGGAACTAGCCAGGGCCGGGGAGCTGTTTTTT. Translating it yields CAWRAKRELARAGELFF. Based on the CDR3 plus reference TRBV30 and TRBJ2-2, the full variable domain is SQTIHQWPATLVQPVGSPLSLECTVEGTSNPNLYWYRQAAGRGLQLLFYSVGIGQISSEVPQNLSASRPQDRQFILSSKKLLLSDSGFYLCAWRAKRELARAGELFFGEGSRLTVL.

The chain links TRBV18 to TRBJ1-5; unclear D gene. V lost 3 bases, J lost 5 bases, and 17 bases lay in between. The CDR3 length is 16 residues. The germline V gene encodes CDR1 KGHSH and CDR2 LQKENI. The CDR3 here is CASSPPSEVTYQPQHF. The DNA for the CDR3 is TGTGCCAGCTCACCTCCTTCTGAGGTAACCTATCAGCCCCAGCATTTT.

The V and J genes are TRBV6-6 and TRBJ1-6; 7 positions agree with TRBD1. Trimming at V came to 8 bases and at J to 4 bases, leaving 8 bases not matched to a gene. Per the germline V gene, CDR1 is MNHNY and CDR2 is SVGAGI (reference sequence). The CDR3 totals 15 residues. CDR3 sequence: CASSDRAPYNSPLHF. CDR3 nucleotide sequence: TGTGCCAGCTCCGACAGGGCTCCTTATAATTCACCCCTCCACTTT.

CDR3 sequence: CASGLVLKLLELRRDTGELFF. The DNA for the CDR3 is TGTGCTAGTGGTTTGGTACTTAAACTATTAGAGCTCCGGAGGGACACCGGGGAGCTGTTTTTT. This chain connects TRBV12-5 to TRBJ2-2, with D perhaps TRBD2 (6 bases). The CDR3 sequence is 21 residues long. V gave up 0 bases and J gave up 3 bases, with 26 bases separating them. Germline V CDR1 and CDR2: LGHNT, FRNRAP.

The V gene is TRBV10-2, the J gene TRBJ1-1; 9 nucleotides agree with TRBD1. The germline gives CDR1 WSHSY, CDR2 SAAADI. Unmatched junction bases numbered 6, after V lost 6 bases and J lost 1 base. The CDR3 consists of 15 residues. CDR3 sequence (DNA): TGCGCCAGCAGAACAGGGGGCGCAGGGAACACTGAAGCTTTCTTT. The encoded protein is CASRTGGAGNTEAFF.

The gene calls are TRBV19 and TRBJ2-5, with D tentatively TRBD1 (6 bases). V was trimmed by 7 bases and J by 5 bases, leaving 17 bases between them. This CDR3 region has 14 residues. The germline gives CDR1 LNHDA, CDR2 SQIVND (reference sequence). CDR3 sequence reads: CASKGRQATETQYF. As DNA, the CDR3 is TGTGCCAGTAAGGGTAGACAGGCAACTGAGACCCAGTACTTC. The variable domain in full, completed from reference TRBV19 and TRBJ2-5, reads DGGITQSPKYLFRKEGQNVTLSCEQNLNHDAMYWYRQDPGQGLRLIYYSQIVNDFQKGDIAEGYSVSREKKESFPLTVTSAQKNPTAFYLCASKGRQATETQYFGPGTRLLVL.

This chain links TRBV5-4 with TRBJ1-3; D is perhaps TRBD1 (6 bases). The CDR3 has 15 residues. V was cut by 5 bases and J by 0 bases, with 12 bases left in between. CDR1 is SGHNT and CDR2 is YYREEE in the germline V gene (reference sequence). CDR3 residues: CASSSGTNSGNTIYF. CDR3 DNA: TGTGCCAGCAGTTCCGGGACAAACTCTGGAAACACCATATATTTT.

The J gene is TRBJ2-3, the V gene TRBV5-1; 10 positions match TRBD1. Germline lookup yields CDR1 SGHRS and CDR2 YFSETQ. With V trimmed by 3 bases and J by 4 bases, 8 bases remained unmatched. This CDR3 contains 16 residues. The CDR3 loop is CASSSKGQGSPDTQYF. CDR3 DNA sequence: TGCGCCAGCAGCTCAAAGGGACAGGGGAGCCCAGATACGCAGTATTTT. The variable domain in full, completed from reference TRBV5-1 and TRBJ2-3, reads KAGVTQTPRYLIKTRGQQVTLSCSPISGHRSVSWYQQTPGQGLQFLFEYFSETQRNKGNFPGRFSGRQFSNSRSEMNVSTLELGDSALYLCASSSKGQGSPDTQYFGPGTRLTVL.